Listed below are T cell receptor beta chains from one sample, sequenced in a study of T cell responses to AZD1222 COVID-19 vaccine. TCRdb's table, derived via immunoSEQ multiplex PCR, lists solely in-frame clones and lacks some. The sample holds some 130,000 clones, around 87% seen once. Source: peripheral blood, taken on day 0 of AZD1222 vaccination. The receptors were gathered from an adult in good health. CDR3s include the opening cysteine and the closing phenylalanine or tryptophan. D genes are given only for firm matches. Some rows have no size entry. The others give once, few or many, or a class for an expanded clone.

v_gene: TRBV5-1; d_gene: NA; j_gene: TRBJ2-7; abundance: NA; CDR3nt: TGCGCCAGCAGCTTGGAATCCCCGATCGGGGGGCGGGGACCCTACGAGCAGTACTTC; CDR3aa: CASSLESPIGGRGPYEQYF
v_gene: TRBV5-5; d_gene: NA; j_gene: TRBJ1-1; abundance: NA; CDR3nt: TGTGCCAGCAGCAGCGGTGGGAGGAACAGCGAAGCTTTCTTT; CDR3aa: CASSSGGRNSEAFF
v_gene: TRBV19; d_gene: TRBD1; j_gene: TRBJ2-7; abundance: once; CDR3nt: TGTGCCAGTAGTATAGATCCAGGGACAGAAGAAGACGAGCAGTACTTC; CDR3aa: CASSIDPGTEEDEQYF
v_gene: TRBV6-7; d_gene: TRBD2; j_gene: TRBJ2-3; abundance: NA; CDR3nt: TGTGCCAGCAGTGGGGGGACTAGCGGACCACTCACAGATACGCAGTATTTT; CDR3aa: CASSGGTSGPLTDTQYF
v_gene: TRBV27; d_gene: NA; j_gene: TRBJ1-4; abundance: NA; CDR3nt: TGTGCCAGCACCCCATATAAGGGAACTAATGAAAAACTGTTTTTT; CDR3aa: CASTPYKGTNEKLFF
v_gene: TRBV6-5; d_gene: NA; j_gene: TRBJ1-1; abundance: NA; CDR3nt: TGTGCCAGCAGTTCGCGGGTGGGGAGCGAAGCTTTCTTT; CDR3aa: CASSSRVGSEAFF
v_gene: TRBV4-1; d_gene: TRBD1; j_gene: TRBJ1-5; abundance: many; CDR3nt: TGCGCCAGCAGCCAAGCTACCACCGGACAGGGCGGTCAGCCCCAGCATTTT; CDR3aa: CASSQATTGQGGQPQHF
v_gene: TRBV6-5; d_gene: NA; j_gene: TRBJ1-1; abundance: once; CDR3nt: TGTGCCAGCAGTCCAAACCAGGGACGCACTGAAGCTTTCTTT; CDR3aa: CASSPNQGRTEAFF
v_gene: TRBV5-8; d_gene: NA; j_gene: TRBJ1-6; abundance: NA; CDR3nt: TGTGCCAGCAGCTTGGATCGGGGGAGCTCCTATAATTCACCCCTCCACTTT; CDR3aa: CASSLDRGSSYNSPLHF
v_gene: TRBV2; d_gene: TRBD2; j_gene: TRBJ2-1; abundance: NA; CDR3nt: TGTGCCAGCAGTCACCGGACTAGCGGGGGTGGGACCTACAATGAGCAGTTCTTC; CDR3aa: CASSHRTSGGGTYNEQFF
v_gene: TRBV5-6; d_gene: NA; j_gene: TRBJ2-7; abundance: NA; CDR3nt: TGTGCCAGCAGCTTGGAGGGTTTAGGCTCCTACGAGCAGTACTTC; CDR3aa: CASSLEGLGSYEQYF
v_gene: TRBV5-1; d_gene: NA; j_gene: TRBJ2-5; abundance: NA; CDR3nt: TGCGCCAGCAGCCCGAGCGGCTACCTCCAAGAGACCCAGTACTTC; CDR3aa: CASSPSGYLQETQYF
v_gene: TRBV4-3; d_gene: NA; j_gene: TRBJ1-2; abundance: NA; CDR3nt: TGCGCCAGCAGCCAAGAGGGCATTGCGGTCTTCTGGGGCTACACCTTC; CDR3aa: CASSQEGIAVFWGYTF
v_gene: TRBV6-5; d_gene: NA; j_gene: TRBJ2-7; abundance: NA; CDR3nt: TGTGCCAGCAGTTACTCCTACGGTTCCTACGAGCAGTACTTC; CDR3aa: CASSYSYGSYEQYF
v_gene: TRBV11-3; d_gene: NA; j_gene: TRBJ2-7; abundance: NA; CDR3nt: TGTGCCAGCAGCTTAGACGGACAGTCCTACGAGCAGTACTTC; CDR3aa: CASSLDGQSYEQYF
v_gene: TRBV25-1; d_gene: NA; j_gene: TRBJ1-3; abundance: NA; CDR3nt: TGTGCCAGCAGTGACGATTCCCAGGGAAACACCATATATTTT; CDR3aa: CASSDDSQGNTIYF
v_gene: TRBV19; d_gene: NA; j_gene: TRBJ1-3; abundance: NA; CDR3nt: TGTGCCAGTAGTATTGGGTGGACTAGCTCTGGAAACACCATATATTTT; CDR3aa: CASSIGWTSSGNTIYF
v_gene: TRBV6-5; d_gene: NA; j_gene: TRBJ1-1; abundance: NA; CDR3nt: TGTGCCAGCAGTTACTCGAGGGATGAAGCTTTCTTT; CDR3aa: CASSYSRDEAFF
v_gene: TRBV6-5; d_gene: NA; j_gene: TRBJ1-1; abundance: NA; CDR3nt: TGTGCCAGCAGCCTACAGGGTTTAGCTTTCTTT; CDR3aa: CASSLQGLAFF
v_gene: TRBV10-3; d_gene: TRBD2; j_gene: TRBJ2-2; abundance: NA; CDR3nt: TGTGCCATCAGTGAAAGTGCGGGGGGTCCGAACACCGGGGAGCTGTTTTTT; CDR3aa: CAISESAGGPNTGELFF
v_gene: TRBV11-2; d_gene: NA; j_gene: TRBJ1-6; abundance: once; CDR3nt: TGTGCCAGCAGCTTAGCGGCCAGGCACCACAGAACCTATAATTCACCCCTCCACTTT; CDR3aa: CASSLAARHHRTYNSPLHF
v_gene: TRBV14; d_gene: NA; j_gene: TRBJ1-2; abundance: NA; CDR3nt: TGTGCCAGCAGCCAAGTTTTCAGGGACCTGATCTCCCTATATGGCTACACCTTC; CDR3aa: CASSQVFRDLISLYGYTF
v_gene: TRBV6-2/TRBV6-3; d_gene: TRBD1; j_gene: TRBJ1-1; abundance: NA; CDR3nt: TGTGCCAGCAGCTTAACAGGGGGCTTTGGAGCTTTCTTT; CDR3aa: CASSLTGGFGAFF
v_gene: TRBV6-1; d_gene: NA; j_gene: TRBJ2-7; abundance: NA; CDR3nt: TGTGCCAGCAGTGAAGGAGGGACCTACGAGCAGTACTTC; CDR3aa: CASSEGGTYEQYF
v_gene: TRBV4-1; d_gene: NA; j_gene: TRBJ1-2; abundance: NA; CDR3nt: TGCGCCAGCAGCCAACAACAGGGACTCTATGGCTACACCTTC; CDR3aa: CASSQQQGLYGYTF
v_gene: TRBV19; d_gene: NA; j_gene: TRBJ2-6; abundance: NA; CDR3nt: TGTGCCAGTAGTATAGGCCAGAGCTCTGGGGCCAACGTCCTGACTTTC; CDR3aa: CASSIGQSSGANVLTF
v_gene: TRBV7-3; d_gene: NA; j_gene: TRBJ2-5; abundance: once; CDR3nt: TGTGCCAGCAGCTACGGGGCACTAGGGACCCAGTACTTC; CDR3aa: CASSYGALGTQYF
v_gene: TRBV5-6; d_gene: NA; j_gene: TRBJ1-5; abundance: NA; CDR3nt: TGTGCCAGCAGCAAAGGGGTCCCTAGCAATCAGCCCCAGCATTTT; CDR3aa: CASSKGVPSNQPQHF
v_gene: TRBV3-1/TRBV3-2; d_gene: NA; j_gene: TRBJ2-3; abundance: NA; CDR3nt: TGTGCCAGCAGCCAAGGGCAAAGAGGGACAGATACGCAGTATTTT; CDR3aa: CASSQGQRGTDTQYF
v_gene: TRBV24-1; d_gene: NA; j_gene: TRBJ2-3; abundance: NA; CDR3nt: TGTGCCACCAGTGATCCCCGGACCGAGGGGCGCACAGATACGCAGTATTTT; CDR3aa: CATSDPRTEGRTDTQYF
v_gene: TRBV27; d_gene: NA; j_gene: TRBJ1-1; abundance: once; CDR3nt: TGTGCCAGCAGTTTGGGAGGGACCACTGAAGCTTTCTTT; CDR3aa: CASSLGGTTEAFF
v_gene: TRBV9; d_gene: NA; j_gene: TRBJ1-4; abundance: NA; CDR3nt: TGTGCCAGCAGCAGGGCAGGGAATGAAAAACTGTTTTTT; CDR3aa: CASSRAGNEKLFF
v_gene: TRBV6-1; d_gene: NA; j_gene: TRBJ1-6; abundance: NA; CDR3nt: TGTGCCAGCAGTGAAGCGCTTCCAATAGGGGTTAATAATTCACCCCTCCACTTT; CDR3aa: CASSEALPIGVNNSPLHF
v_gene: TRBV10-3; d_gene: NA; j_gene: TRBJ2-3; abundance: NA; CDR3nt: TGTGCCATCAGTCAGGGGAAATACACAGATACGCAGTATTTT; CDR3aa: CAISQGKYTDTQYF
v_gene: TRBV10-3; d_gene: TRBD1; j_gene: TRBJ1-1; abundance: NA; CDR3nt: TGTGCCATCAGCCGGGACAGGGACACTGAAGCTTTCTTT; CDR3aa: CAISRDRDTEAFF
v_gene: TRBV7-9; d_gene: TRBD2; j_gene: TRBJ2-5; abundance: NA; CDR3nt: TGTGCCAGCAGCTCCTCCCCAGGTTTGGGGCCGGGAGGGACCCAGTACTTC; CDR3aa: CASSSSPGLGPGGTQYF
v_gene: TRBV5-1; d_gene: NA; j_gene: TRBJ2-7; abundance: NA; CDR3nt: TGCGCCAGCAGCTTGTGGGGGTCAATCTACGAGCAGTACTTC; CDR3aa: CASSLWGSIYEQYF
v_gene: TRBV7-6; d_gene: NA; j_gene: TRBJ1-5; abundance: NA; CDR3nt: TGTGCCAGCAGCCTGTCGGGAGGGGGAGTCAATCAGCCCCAGCATTTT; CDR3aa: CASSLSGGGVNQPQHF
v_gene: TRBV9; d_gene: TRBD1; j_gene: TRBJ1-3; abundance: once; CDR3nt: TGTGCCAGCAGCGGCGACAGGGGGAACACCATATATTTT; CDR3aa: CASSGDRGNTIYF
v_gene: TRBV6-2/TRBV6-3; d_gene: NA; j_gene: TRBJ2-7; abundance: once; CDR3nt: TGTGCCAGCAGTTACTGGAAACCACCCACAGGGCCCCACGAGCAGTACTTC; CDR3aa: CASSYWKPPTGPHEQYF
v_gene: TRBV13; d_gene: NA; j_gene: TRBJ1-5; abundance: NA; CDR3nt: TGTGCCAGCAGCTTAAGACGGGGAAGCAATCAGCCCCAGCATTTT; CDR3aa: CASSLRRGSNQPQHF
v_gene: TRBV6-5; d_gene: NA; j_gene: TRBJ1-1; abundance: NA; CDR3nt: TGTGCCAGCAGTTTTTCAGAGAACACTGAAGCTTTCTTT; CDR3aa: CASSFSENTEAFF
v_gene: TRBV3-1/TRBV3-2; d_gene: TRBD1; j_gene: TRBJ2-7; abundance: NA; CDR3nt: TGTGCCAGCAGCCAAGCGGGACAGGTCGAGCAGTACTTC; CDR3aa: CASSQAGQVEQYF
v_gene: TRBV10-3; d_gene: TRBD1; j_gene: TRBJ2-7; abundance: NA; CDR3nt: TGTGCCATCACCTACACAGGGGGCAGGGAGCAGTACTTC; CDR3aa: CAITYTGGREQYF
v_gene: TRBV6-2/TRBV6-3; d_gene: TRBD1; j_gene: TRBJ1-1; abundance: NA; CDR3nt: TGTGCCAGCAGTGGGGGAGGGACAGCGAACACTGAAGCTTTCTTT; CDR3aa: CASSGGGTANTEAFF
v_gene: TRBV6-5; d_gene: NA; j_gene: TRBJ2-7; abundance: NA; CDR3nt: TGTGCCAGCAGCACAGCTGGGGAGCAGTACTTC; CDR3aa: CASSTAGEQYF
v_gene: TRBV18; d_gene: TRBD1; j_gene: TRBJ2-7; abundance: NA; CDR3nt: TGTGCCAGCTCCGGGGACAGGGCCACCTACGAGCAGTACTTC; CDR3aa: CASSGDRATYEQYF
v_gene: TRBV9; d_gene: NA; j_gene: TRBJ1-3; abundance: few; CDR3nt: TGTGCCAGCAGCGTAGGCGACAGCCCCTTCTCTGGAAACACCATATATTTT; CDR3aa: CASSVGDSPFSGNTIYF
v_gene: TRBV9; d_gene: TRBD2; j_gene: TRBJ2-1; abundance: once; CDR3nt: TGTGCCAGCAGCGCCGGGACTAGCTCCTACAATGAGCAGTTCTTC; CDR3aa: CASSAGTSSYNEQFF
v_gene: TRBV6-5; d_gene: TRBD1; j_gene: TRBJ1-5; abundance: NA; CDR3nt: TGTGCCAGCAGTTCGACAGGGAACAATCAGCCCCAGCATTTT; CDR3aa: CASSSTGNNQPQHF
v_gene: TRBV7-9; d_gene: TRBD1; j_gene: TRBJ1-1; abundance: NA; CDR3nt: TGTGCCAGCAGCTCCTATGGGACAGGAAACACTGAAGCTTTCTTT; CDR3aa: CASSSYGTGNTEAFF
v_gene: TRBV5-1; d_gene: NA; j_gene: TRBJ2-2; abundance: NA; CDR3nt: TGCGCCAGCAGCTTACTCCCCTCGAACACCGGGGAGCTGTTTTTT; CDR3aa: CASSLLPSNTGELFF
v_gene: TRBV5-1; d_gene: NA; j_gene: TRBJ2-2; abundance: NA; CDR3nt: TGCGCCAGCAGCTTGTTTATCGGTGGGCAGCGAGAGTCAGGGGAGCTGTTTTTT; CDR3aa: CASSLFIGGQRESGELFF